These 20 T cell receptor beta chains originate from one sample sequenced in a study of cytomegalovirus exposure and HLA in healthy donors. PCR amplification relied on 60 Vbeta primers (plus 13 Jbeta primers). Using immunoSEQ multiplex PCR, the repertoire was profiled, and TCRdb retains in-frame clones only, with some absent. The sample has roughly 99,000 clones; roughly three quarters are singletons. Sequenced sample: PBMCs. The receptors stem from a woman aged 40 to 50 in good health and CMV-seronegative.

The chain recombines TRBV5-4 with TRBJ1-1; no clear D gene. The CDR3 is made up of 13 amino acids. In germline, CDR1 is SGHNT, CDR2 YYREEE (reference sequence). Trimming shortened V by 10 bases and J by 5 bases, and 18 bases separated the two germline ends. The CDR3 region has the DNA TGTGCCGGCCGGAGTCGGGGTAGTACTGAAGCTTTCTTT. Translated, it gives CAGRSRGSTEAFF.

The CDR3 DNA sequence: TGTGCCAGCAGCTTATACCTGGGGGCAGGAACCCCCTACGAGCAGTACTTC. This translates into CASSLYLGAGTPYEQYF. The chain has TRBV11-2 and TRBJ2-7, with D perhaps TRBD1 (6 bases). Germline V gene sequence: CDR1 SGHAT, CDR2 FQNNGV. Trimming stripped 2 bases from V and 2 bases from J, with 19 bases between. The CDR3 is 17 residues long.

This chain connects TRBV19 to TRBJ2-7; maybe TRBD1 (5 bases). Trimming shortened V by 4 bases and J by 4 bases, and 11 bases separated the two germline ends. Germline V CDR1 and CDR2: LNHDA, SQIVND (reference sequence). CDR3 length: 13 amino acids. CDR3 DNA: TGTGCCAGTAGTAGGACAATCCCTTACGAGCAGTACTTC. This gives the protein CASSRTIPYEQYF. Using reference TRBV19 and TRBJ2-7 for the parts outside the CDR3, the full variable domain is DGGITQSPKYLFRKEGQNVTLSCEQNLNHDAMYWYRQDPGQGLRLIYYSQIVNDFQKGDIAEGYSVSREKKESFPLTVTSAQKNPTAFYLCASSRTIPYEQYFGPGTRLTVT.

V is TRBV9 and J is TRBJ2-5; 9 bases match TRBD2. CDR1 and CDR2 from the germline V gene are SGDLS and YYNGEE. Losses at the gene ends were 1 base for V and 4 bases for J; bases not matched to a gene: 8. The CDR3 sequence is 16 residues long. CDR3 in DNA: TGTGCCAGCAGCGTATCCGGCGGGGGGGCCGGAGAGACCCAGTACTTC. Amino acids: CASSVSGGGAGETQYF.

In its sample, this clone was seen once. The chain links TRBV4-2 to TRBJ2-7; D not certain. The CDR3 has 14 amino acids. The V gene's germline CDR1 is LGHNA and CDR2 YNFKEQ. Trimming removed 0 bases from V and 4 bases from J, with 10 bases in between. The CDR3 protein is CASSQDHTKYEQYF. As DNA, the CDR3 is TGTGCCAGCAGCCAAGATCATACTAAATACGAGCAGTACTTC.

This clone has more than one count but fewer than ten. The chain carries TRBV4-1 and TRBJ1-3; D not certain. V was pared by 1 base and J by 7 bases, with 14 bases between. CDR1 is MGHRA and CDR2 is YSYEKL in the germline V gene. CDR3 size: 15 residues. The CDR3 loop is CASSQVPLPSNTIYF. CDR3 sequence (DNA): TGCGCCAGCAGCCAAGTCCCCCTTCCTTCTAACACCATATATTTT.

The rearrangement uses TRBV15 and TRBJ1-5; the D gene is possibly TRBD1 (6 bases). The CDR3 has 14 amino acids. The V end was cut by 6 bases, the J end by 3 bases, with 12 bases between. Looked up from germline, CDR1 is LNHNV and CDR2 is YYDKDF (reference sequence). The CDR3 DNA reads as TGTGCCACCAGTACGGGACAACCCAATCAGCCCCAGCATTTT. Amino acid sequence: CATSTGQPNQPQHF.

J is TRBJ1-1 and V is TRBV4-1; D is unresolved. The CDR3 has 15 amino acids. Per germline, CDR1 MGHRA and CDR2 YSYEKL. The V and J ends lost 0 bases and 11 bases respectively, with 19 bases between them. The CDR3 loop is CASSQEGQATPWAFF. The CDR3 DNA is TGCGCCAGCAGCCAAGAGGGCCAGGCGACCCCGTGGGCTTTCTTT.

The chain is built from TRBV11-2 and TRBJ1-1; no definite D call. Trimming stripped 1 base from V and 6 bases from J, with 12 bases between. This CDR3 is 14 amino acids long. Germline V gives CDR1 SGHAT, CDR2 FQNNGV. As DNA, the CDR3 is TGTGCCAGCAGCTTAGCAGAGGGCAGCGCTGAAGCTTTCTTT. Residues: CASSLAEGSAEAFF.

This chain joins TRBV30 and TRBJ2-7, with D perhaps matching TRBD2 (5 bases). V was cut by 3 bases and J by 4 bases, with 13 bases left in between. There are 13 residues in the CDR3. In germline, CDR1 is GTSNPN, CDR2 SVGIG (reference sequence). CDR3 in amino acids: CAWRSGLPYEQYF. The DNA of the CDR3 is TGTGCCTGGAGATCTGGACTCCCGTACGAGCAGTACTTC.

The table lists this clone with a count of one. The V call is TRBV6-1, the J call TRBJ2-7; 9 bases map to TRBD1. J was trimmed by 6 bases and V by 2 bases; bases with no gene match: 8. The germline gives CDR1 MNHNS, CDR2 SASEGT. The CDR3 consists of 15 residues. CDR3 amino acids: CASSELGQGIREQYF. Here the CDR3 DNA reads TGTGCCAGCAGTGAACTGGGACAGGGAATCCGCGAGCAGTACTTC.

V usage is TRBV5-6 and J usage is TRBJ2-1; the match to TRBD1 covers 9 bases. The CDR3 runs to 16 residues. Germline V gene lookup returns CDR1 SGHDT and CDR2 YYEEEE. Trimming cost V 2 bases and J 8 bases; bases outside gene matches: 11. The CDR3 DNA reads TGTGCCAGCAGCTTTACCGGGACAGGGCCCGATCATGAGCAGTTCTTC. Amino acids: CASSFTGTGPDHEQFF.

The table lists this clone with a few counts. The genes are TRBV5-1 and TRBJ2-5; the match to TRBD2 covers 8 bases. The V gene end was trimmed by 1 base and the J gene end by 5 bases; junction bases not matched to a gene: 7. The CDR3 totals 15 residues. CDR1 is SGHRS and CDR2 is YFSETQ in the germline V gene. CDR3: CASSLRGGSGETQYF. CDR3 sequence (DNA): TGCGCCAGCAGCTTGCGCGGGGGGTCGGGCGAGACCCAGTACTTC.

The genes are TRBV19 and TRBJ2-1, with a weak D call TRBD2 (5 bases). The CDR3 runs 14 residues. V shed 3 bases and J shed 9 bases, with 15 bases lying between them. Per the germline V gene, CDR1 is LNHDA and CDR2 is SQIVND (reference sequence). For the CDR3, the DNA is TGTGCCAGTAGTATCGGGGTCGGCTGGGCTGAGCAGTTCTTC. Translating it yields CASSIGVGWAEQFF.

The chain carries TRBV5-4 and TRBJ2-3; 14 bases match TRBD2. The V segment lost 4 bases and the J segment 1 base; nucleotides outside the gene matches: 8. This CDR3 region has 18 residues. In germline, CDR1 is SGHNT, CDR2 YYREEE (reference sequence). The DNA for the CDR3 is TGTGCCAGCAGCGCGGGACTAGCGGGGGCCTCCGGCACAGATACGCAGTATTTT. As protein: CASSAGLAGASGTDTQYF.

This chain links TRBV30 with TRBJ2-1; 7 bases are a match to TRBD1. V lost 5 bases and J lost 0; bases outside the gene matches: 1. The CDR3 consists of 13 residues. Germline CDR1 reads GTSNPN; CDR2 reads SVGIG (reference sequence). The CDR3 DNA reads TGTGCCTGGGGACAGGACTCCTACAATGAGCAGTTCTTC. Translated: CAWGQDSYNEQFF.

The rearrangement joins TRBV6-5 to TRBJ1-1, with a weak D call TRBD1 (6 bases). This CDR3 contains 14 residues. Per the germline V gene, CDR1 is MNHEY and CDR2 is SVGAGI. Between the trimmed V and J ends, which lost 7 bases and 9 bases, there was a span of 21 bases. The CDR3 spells CASKEPGAARQAFF. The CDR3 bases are TGTGCCAGCAAAGAACCAGGGGCCGCTCGCCAAGCTTTCTTT.

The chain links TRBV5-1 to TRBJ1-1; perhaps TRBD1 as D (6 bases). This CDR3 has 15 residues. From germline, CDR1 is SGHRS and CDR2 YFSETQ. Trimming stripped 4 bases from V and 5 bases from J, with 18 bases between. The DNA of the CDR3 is TGCGCCAGCAGCCCGCGGGCAGGGGCAGAGACTGAAGCTTTCTTT. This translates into CASSPRAGAETEAFF. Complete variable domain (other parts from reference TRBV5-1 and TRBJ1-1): KAGVTQTPRYLIKTRGQQVTLSCSPISGHRSVSWYQQTPGQGLQFLFEYFSETQRNKGNFPGRFSGRQFSNSRSEMNVSTLELGDSALYLCASSPRAGAETEAFFGQGTRLTVV.

The CDR3 DNA follows: TGTGCCAGTAGTATCCTCGGGGAGCTGTTTTTT. Translation gives CASSILGELFF. This chain links TRBV19 with TRBJ2-2; D is unresolved. Deletions cut 3 bases from V and 7 bases from J, with 3 bases between. This CDR3 is built from 11 residues. CDR1 LNHDA and CDR2 SQIVND come from the germline V gene (reference sequence).

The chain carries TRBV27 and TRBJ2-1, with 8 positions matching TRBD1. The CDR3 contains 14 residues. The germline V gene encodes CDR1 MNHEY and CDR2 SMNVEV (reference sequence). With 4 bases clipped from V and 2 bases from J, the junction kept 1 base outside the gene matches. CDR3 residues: CASSSGQAYNEQFF. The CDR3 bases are TGTGCCAGCAGTTCGGGACAGGCCTACAATGAGCAGTTCTTC.